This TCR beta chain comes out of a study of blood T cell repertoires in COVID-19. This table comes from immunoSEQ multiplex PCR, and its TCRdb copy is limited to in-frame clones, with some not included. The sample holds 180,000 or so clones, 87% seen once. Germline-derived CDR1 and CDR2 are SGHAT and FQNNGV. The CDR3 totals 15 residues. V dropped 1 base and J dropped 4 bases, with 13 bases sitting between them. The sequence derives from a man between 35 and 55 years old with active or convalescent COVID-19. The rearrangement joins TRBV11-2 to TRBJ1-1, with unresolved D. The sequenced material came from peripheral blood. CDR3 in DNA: TGTGCCAGCAGCTTAGGGGTAGGACTTGGCACTGAAGCTTTCTTT. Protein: CASSLGVGLGTEAFF.